This T cell receptor beta chain stems from a study of cytomegalovirus exposure and HLA in healthy donors. Overall study findings and caveats: What was likely a sequencing artifact was a cluster of highly shared sequence variants.

As regards this clone: Its antigen is unidentified.

It was healthy bone marrow donors who served as donors. V was shortened by 5 bases and J by 4 bases, with 8 bases between the two germline ends. The germline gives CDR1 SEHNR, CDR2 FQNEAQ (reference sequence). The CDR3 sequence is 12 residues long. Amplification used 60 Vbeta primers and 13 Jbeta primers. Using immunoSEQ multiplex PCR, the repertoire was profiled, and TCRdb retains in-frame clones only, with some absent. The sample includes roughly 180,000 clones, roughly a tenth seen only once; the top ten take 1% to 1.5%. The TCR sequence derives from a woman aged 25 to 39 in good health and CMV-seropositive. Specimen: PBMCs. This chain uses TRBV7-9 with TRBJ2-5; D not certain. The CDR3 loop is CASSPNVETQYF. Written as DNA, the CDR3 is TGTGCCAGCAGCCCCAATGTAGAGACCCAGTACTTC.